This T cell receptor (beta chain) was identified during a study of blood T cell repertoires in COVID-19. Study details: Sites in the United States, Italy and Spain provided acute and convalescent COVID-19 samples.

Assay used: immunoSEQ multiplex PCR; TCRdb lists only in-frame clones, some missing. The repertoire holds 230,000 or so clones, with roughly 90% as singletons. This CDR3 region has 13 residues. CDR1 is DFQATT and CDR2 is SNEGSKA in the germline V gene (reference sequence). The V end lost 3 bases, the J end lost 8 bases, and 16 bases lay between the germline ends. The chain carries TRBV20-1 and TRBJ1-2; no clear D gene. Sequencing input: peripheral blood. This sequence was found in a woman aged 55-70 years with COVID-19, enrolled during active disease. Written as DNA, the CDR3 is TGCAGTGCTAGTCCGGGAGTGGGAGGGGGCTACACCTTC. Its protein is CSASPGVGGGYTF.